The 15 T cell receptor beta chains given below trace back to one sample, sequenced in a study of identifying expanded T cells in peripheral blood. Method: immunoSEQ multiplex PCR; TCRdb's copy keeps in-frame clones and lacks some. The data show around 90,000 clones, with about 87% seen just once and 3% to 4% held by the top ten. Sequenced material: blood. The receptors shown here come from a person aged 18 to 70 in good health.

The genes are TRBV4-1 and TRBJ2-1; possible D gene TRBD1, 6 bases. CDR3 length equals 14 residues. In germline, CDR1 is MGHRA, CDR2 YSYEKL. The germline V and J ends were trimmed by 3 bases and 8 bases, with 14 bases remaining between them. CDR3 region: CASSQGARGDEQFF. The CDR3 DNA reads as TGCGCCAGCAGCCAGGGGGCGAGGGGCGATGAGCAGTTCTTC.

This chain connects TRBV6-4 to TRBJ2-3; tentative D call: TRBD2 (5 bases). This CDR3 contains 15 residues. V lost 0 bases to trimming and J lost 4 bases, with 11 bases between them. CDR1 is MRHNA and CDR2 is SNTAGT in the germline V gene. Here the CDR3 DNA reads TGTGCCAGCAGTGACTCAGCAGGAGGTGCAGATACGCAGTATTTT. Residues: CASSDSAGGADTQYF.

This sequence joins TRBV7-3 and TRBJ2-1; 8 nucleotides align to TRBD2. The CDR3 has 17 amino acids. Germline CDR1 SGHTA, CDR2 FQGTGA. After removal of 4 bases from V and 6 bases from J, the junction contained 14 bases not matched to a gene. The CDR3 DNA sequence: TGTGCCAGCAGCTCCCAGGGAGGGAGCGGGGGAGCCAATGAGCAGTTCTTC. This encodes CASSSQGGSGGANEQFF.

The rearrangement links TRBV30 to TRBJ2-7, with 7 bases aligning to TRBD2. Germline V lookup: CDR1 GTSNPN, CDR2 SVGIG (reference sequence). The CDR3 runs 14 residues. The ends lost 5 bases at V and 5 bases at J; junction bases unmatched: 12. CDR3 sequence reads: CAWGTGLPADEQYF. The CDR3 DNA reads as TGTGCCTGGGGAACGGGACTACCGGCGGACGAGCAGTACTTC.

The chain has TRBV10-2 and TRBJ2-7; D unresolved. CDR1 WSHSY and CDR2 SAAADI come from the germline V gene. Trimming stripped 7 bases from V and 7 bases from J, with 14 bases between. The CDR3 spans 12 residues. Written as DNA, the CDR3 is TGCGCCAGCAACCTCCCTGGCAGGGAGCAGTACTTC. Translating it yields CASNLPGREQYF.

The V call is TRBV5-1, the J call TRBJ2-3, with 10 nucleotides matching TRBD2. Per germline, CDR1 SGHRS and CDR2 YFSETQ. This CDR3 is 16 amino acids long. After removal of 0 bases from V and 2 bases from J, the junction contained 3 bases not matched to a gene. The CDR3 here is CASSLVLAGNTDTQYF. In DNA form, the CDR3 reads TGCGCCAGCAGCTTGGTACTAGCGGGGAACACAGATACGCAGTATTTT.

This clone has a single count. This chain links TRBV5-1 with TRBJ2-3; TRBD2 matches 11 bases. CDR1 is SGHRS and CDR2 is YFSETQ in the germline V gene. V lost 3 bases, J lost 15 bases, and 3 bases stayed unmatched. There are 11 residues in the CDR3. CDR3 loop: CASSSLAGVYF. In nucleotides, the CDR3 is TGCGCCAGCAGCTCACTAGCGGGAGTTTATTTT.

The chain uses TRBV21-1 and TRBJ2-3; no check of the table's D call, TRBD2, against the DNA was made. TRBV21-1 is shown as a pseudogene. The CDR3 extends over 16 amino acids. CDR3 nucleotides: TGTGCCAGCAGCAAAGCTTTTCCCAACGCGAAGAATACGCAGTATTTT. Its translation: CASSKAFPNAKNTQYF.

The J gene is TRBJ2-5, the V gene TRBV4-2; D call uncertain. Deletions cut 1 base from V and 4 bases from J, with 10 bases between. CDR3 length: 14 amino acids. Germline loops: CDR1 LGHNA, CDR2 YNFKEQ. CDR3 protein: CASSQGKIGETQYF. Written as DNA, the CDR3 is TGTGCCAGCAGCCAAGGAAAGATCGGAGAGACCCAGTACTTC.

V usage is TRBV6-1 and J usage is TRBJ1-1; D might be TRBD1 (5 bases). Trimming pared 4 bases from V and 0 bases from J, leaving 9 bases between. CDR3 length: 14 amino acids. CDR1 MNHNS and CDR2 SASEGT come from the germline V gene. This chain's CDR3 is CASSAGWLNTEAFF. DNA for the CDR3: TGTGCCAGCAGTGCAGGGTGGTTGAACACTGAAGCTTTCTTT.

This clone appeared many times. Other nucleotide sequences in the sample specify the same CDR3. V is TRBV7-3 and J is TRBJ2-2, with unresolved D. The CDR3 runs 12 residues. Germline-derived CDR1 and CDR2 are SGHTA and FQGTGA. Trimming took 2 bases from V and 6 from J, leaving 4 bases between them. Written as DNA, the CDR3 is TGTGCCAGCAGCTTAGAGGCCGGGGAGCTGTTTTTT. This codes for CASSLEAGELFF.

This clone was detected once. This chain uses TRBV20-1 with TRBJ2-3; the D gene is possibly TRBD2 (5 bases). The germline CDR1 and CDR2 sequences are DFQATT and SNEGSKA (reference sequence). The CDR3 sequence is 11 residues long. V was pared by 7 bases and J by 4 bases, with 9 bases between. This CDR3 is CSERVADTQYF. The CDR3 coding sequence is TGCAGTGAGAGGGTCGCAGATACGCAGTATTTT.

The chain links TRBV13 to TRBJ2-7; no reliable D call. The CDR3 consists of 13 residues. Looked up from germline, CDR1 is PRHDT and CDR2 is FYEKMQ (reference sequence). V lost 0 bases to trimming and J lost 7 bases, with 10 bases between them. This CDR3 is CASSLGTNAEQYF. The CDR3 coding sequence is TGTGCCAGCAGCTTAGGCACCAATGCTGAGCAGTACTTC.

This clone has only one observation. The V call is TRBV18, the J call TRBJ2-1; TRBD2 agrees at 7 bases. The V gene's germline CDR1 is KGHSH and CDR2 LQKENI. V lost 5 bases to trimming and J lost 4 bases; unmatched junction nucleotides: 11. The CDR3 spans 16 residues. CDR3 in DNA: TGTGCCAGCTCATCCCACCTAGCGGACTTTTACAATGAGCAGTTCTTC. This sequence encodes CASSSHLADFYNEQFF.

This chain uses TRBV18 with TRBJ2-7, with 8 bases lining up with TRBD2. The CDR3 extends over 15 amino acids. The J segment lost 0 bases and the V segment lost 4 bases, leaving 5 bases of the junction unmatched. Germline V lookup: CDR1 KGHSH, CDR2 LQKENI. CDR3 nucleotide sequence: TGTGCCAGCTCACAGTCCGGGACTAGCTCCTACGAGCAGTACTTC. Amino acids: CASSQSGTSSYEQYF. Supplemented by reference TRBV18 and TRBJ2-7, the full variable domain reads NAGVMQNPRHLVRRRGQEARLRCSPMKGHSHVYWYRQLPEEGLKFMVYLQKENIIDESGMPKERFSAEFPKEGPSILRIQQVVRGDSAAYFCASSQSGTSSYEQYFGPGTRLTVT.